Below are 8 T cell receptor beta chains sequenced from a single sample in a study of cytomegalovirus exposure and HLA in healthy donors. PCR employed 60 Vbeta and 13 Jbeta primers. Profiled with immunoSEQ multiplex PCR; TCRdb holds only in-frame clones, not every one. This sample has 180,000 or so clones; 70% to 85% occur once, and the top ten carry 3% to 4.5%. Sequences were obtained from PBMCs. All receptors come from a woman aged 55-70 years in good health and CMV-seropositive.

The V call is TRBV21-1, the J call TRBJ1-4; the DNA was not compared with TRBD1, the D call given in the table. TRBV21-1 is an annotated pseudogene. The CDR3 has 15 residues. This CDR3 is CASSNGDRRDEKLFF. The CDR3 DNA sequence: TGTGCCAGCAGCAATGGGGACAGGAGAGATGAAAAACTGTTTTTT.

The J gene is TRBJ2-1, the V gene TRBV5-1; D possibly corresponds to TRBD2 (5 bases). V lost 0 bases and J lost 4, with 8 bases in between. Germline CDR1 is SGHRS and CDR2 is YFSETQ. The CDR3 length is 14 residues. The CDR3 loop reads CASSLGERYNEQFF. The CDR3 DNA reads TGCGCCAGCAGCTTGGGGGAGAGGTACAATGAGCAGTTCTTC.

This rearrangement joins TRBV6-1 to TRBJ1-3, with a tentative D call TRBD1 (6 bases). The germline gives CDR1 MNHNS, CDR2 SASEGT. The CDR3 is 16 residues long. Trimming cost V 4 bases and J 2 bases, with 15 bases left between them. The CDR3 sequence: CASSARNRVTGNTIYF. DNA of the CDR3: TGTGCCAGCAGTGCGAGAAACAGGGTGACTGGAAACACCATATATTTT.

The rearrangement joins TRBV5-1 to TRBJ2-7; 7 nucleotides agree with TRBD1. The germline V gene has CDR1 SGHRS and CDR2 YFSETQ. CDR3 length: 15 amino acids. V dropped 4 bases and J dropped 3; count of bases not matched to a gene: 10. CDR3 amino acids: CASSVRDSPLYEQYF. The CDR3 region has the DNA TGCGCCAGCAGCGTCCGGGACAGTCCTCTCTACGAGCAGTACTTC.

The V gene is TRBV19, the J gene TRBJ2-5, with D possibly being TRBD1 (6 bases). The CDR3 spans 13 residues. Germline CDR1 reads LNHDA; CDR2 reads SQIVND (reference sequence). V dropped 6 bases and J dropped 5 bases, with 13 bases sitting between them. In DNA, the CDR3 is TGTGCCAGTAGCCGTCGAGGGGGTGAGACCCAGTACTTC. Translating it yields CASSRRGGETQYF.

J is TRBJ1-5 and V is TRBV7-3, with 9 bases fitting TRBD1. The CDR3 has 14 residues. CDR1 is SGHTA and CDR2 is FQGTGA in the germline V gene. V lost 4 bases, J lost 9 bases, and 7 bases stayed unmatched. The CDR3 is CASSSHRGLWPQHF. The CDR3 nucleotides are TGTGCCAGCAGCTCCCACAGGGGGCTTTGGCCCCAGCATTTT. The full variable domain, rest sourced from reference TRBV7-3 and TRBJ1-5, is GAGVSQTPSNKVTEKGKYVELRCDPISGHTALYWYRQSLGQGPEFLIYFQGTGAADDSGLPNDRFFAVRPEGSVSTLKIQRTERGDSAVYLCASSSHRGLWPQHFGDGTRLSIL.

This rearrangement joins TRBV29-1 to TRBJ1-2; D gene unclear. The CDR3 runs 12 residues. Trimming left V 7 bases short and J 9 bases short, with 18 bases between. Germline CDR1 reads SQVTM; CDR2 reads ANQGSEA. The CDR3 loop is CSATNEGSRYTF. CDR3 coding DNA: TGCAGCGCCACCAACGAGGGCTCCCGCTACACCTTC.

The rearrangement joins TRBV7-6 to TRBJ2-1, with D possibly being TRBD1 (6 bases). Germline V CDR1 and CDR2: SGHVS, FNYEAQ. The CDR3 is 14 residues long. V was clipped by 3 bases and J by 6 bases, with 12 bases between them. Here the CDR3 DNA reads TGTGCCAGCAGCTTTGGGGGCCTCACCAATGAGCAGTTCTTC. Residues: CASSFGGLTNEQFF.